This T cell receptor beta chain was observed in a study of identical twins. Notes on the study in general: The authors drew conclusions from cross-sectional statistical analysis rather than following the same donors. Twins' surplus sharing was weaker for beta out-of-frame sequences.

In this sample, this clonotype turned up a few times. What it binds is unknown. The cDNA had a unique molecular identifier and a template-switch universal primer site. TCRdb ran MiXCR on the 5' RACE reads and lists one entry per CDR3 protein. The sample contains around 650,000 distinct CDR3 sequences, around 7.5% of which appear only once. Separately, the same data were catalogued under a study of yellow fever vaccine responses in identical twins. That report notes: On the reported evidence, twins' vaccine T cell responses seemed partly convergent and partly personalized.

The clonotype was recovered from a woman in her late teens or twenties in good health. The specimen sequenced was PBMCs.

In DNA, the CDR3 is TGTGCCAGCAGCTTAGTAGCTAGCGGGAGTTCGCCGAACACCGGGGAGCTGTTTTTT. Translated, it gives CASSLVASGSSPNTGELFF. The rearrangement links TRBV7-6 to TRBJ2-2; 10 bases match TRBD2. Germline CDR1 reads SGHVS; CDR2 reads FNYEAQ. Trimming at V came to 1 base and at J to 0 bases, leaving 8 bases not matched to a gene. This CDR3 comprises 19 residues.